This T cell receptor beta chain was obtained from a study of blood T cell repertoires in COVID-19. Study overall: COVID-19 samples collected from the United States, Italy and Spain covered acute and convalescent phases. Nucleic acid was either cDNA or gDNA, and it came from T cells, B-cell-depleted T cells, or PBMCs.

This CDR3 is 16 amino acids long. Trimming cost V 0 bases and J 0 bases, with 9 bases left between them. Germline-derived CDR1 and CDR2 are LGHNA and YNFKEQ. The Seattle site enrolled patients during active infection and followed them longitudinally. Study processing details: From reference gene primer amplification, estimates of nucleated cell counts were derived. The method was immunoSEQ multiplex PCR; TCRdb's version includes in-frame clones alone and lacks a portion of them. V and J calls and clone size are copied from that table; D and trimming were computed from the DNA. The data contain about 160,000 clones, around 93% of them singletons.

The origin of this receptor is a man aged 25-45 years with COVID-19, enrolled during active disease. The specimen was peripheral blood. This chain joins TRBV4-2 and TRBJ2-1; D not certain. The DNA of the CDR3 is TGTGCCAGCAGCCAAGACGCGGAATCCTCCTACAATGAGCAGTTCTTC. Protein: CASSQDAESSYNEQFF.